The source of this T cell receptor beta chain is a study of shared clonotypes between healthy human individuals. Donors were healthy HIV-negative adults without recent acute infections or vaccinations. The ends were cut back, 2 bases at V and 5 bases at J, with 10 bases in the middle. Germline V gives CDR1 SGHDN, CDR2 FVKESK. The CDR3 contains 14 residues. Findings of the study overall: Read depth was anticipated to influence clonotype sharing among donors.

A note on this clone: Its matching antigen is unknown.

Some 30,000 T cell genomes, or 200 to 250 ng DNA, went into the sorted-subset replicate PCRs. Profiled with immunoSEQ multiplex PCR; TCRdb holds only in-frame clones, not every one. The table includes about 1 million clones, approximately 80% detected once. The genes are TRBV14 and TRBJ1-5, with D hard to call. Sequenced input: memory CD4+ T cells from PBMCs. Subset of the sample: CD45RA-negative fraction. This receptor was obtained from a man aged 18 to 29 in good health. Some clones in this sample may be carry-over from other donors' samples. DNA for the CDR3: TGTGCCAGCAGCCAATCTGCCGGGGATCAGCCCCAGCATTTT. Residues: CASSQSAGDQPQHF. Supplemented by reference TRBV14 and TRBJ1-5, the full variable domain reads EAGVTQFPSHSVIEKGQTVTLRCDPISGHDNLYWYRRVMGKEIKFLLHFVKESKQDESGMPNNRFLAERTGGTYSTLKVQPAELEDSGVYFCASSQSAGDQPQHFGDGTRLSIL.